This T cell receptor beta chain originates from a study of blood T cells in healthy people across ages. CDR1 is KGHSH, CDR2 LQKENI, per germline. The CDR3 totals 12 residues. Points from the study as a whole: Older age coincided with a roughly linear decline in TCR beta diversity per million T cells.

Through a sample-barcoded 5' primer and a J-beta primer mix, a second PCR was run for roughly 6 to 11 cycles. From the 5' RACE reads, TCRdb called clonotypes with MiXCR, one entry per CDR3 protein. The sample has about 1,800,000 distinct CDR3 sequences; roughly 27% are singletons. This clonotype occurred a few times. The antigen is unknown. An end of the junction differs from the germline gene, which may be a read error. The specimen was blood. This TCR derives from a woman aged 25-40 years in good health. This chain links TRBV18 with TRBJ2-3, with D perhaps TRBD1 (5 bases). CDR3 in amino acids: CASSDSTDTLYF. DNA for the CDR3: TGTGCCAGCTCAGACAGCACAGATACGCTGTATTTT.